The T cell receptor beta chain under discussion was sequenced for a study of cytomegalovirus exposure and HLA in healthy donors. The CDR3 totals 14 residues. V gave up 5 bases and J gave up 4 bases; unmatched junction bases: 8. Per the germline V gene, CDR1 is SEHNR and CDR2 is FQNEAQ (reference sequence). As for this clone: Its antigen is currently unknown.

Study findings and constraints: A missense DCLRE1C variant was associated with V- and J-gene trimming of TCR beta chains in a later analysis, and an independent cohort replicated the association. TCR beta sequences numbering some 17,000 were associated with HLA alleles at 0.05 false discovery rate in a later analysis. Many donors carried some public TCRs, although rarity characterized most TCR sequences.

PCR was performed using 60 Vbeta and 13 Jbeta primers. Sequencing used immunoSEQ multiplex PCR; TCRdb keeps in-frame clones, though not all of them. The sample lists about 190,000 clones, 84% seen once, with 0.25% to 0.3% in the top ten. This TCR came from a boy between 5 and 17 years old in good health and CMV-seronegative. The material sequenced was PBMCs. The chain joins TRBV7-9 to TRBJ2-7; 7 bases match TRBD1. The CDR3 sequence is CASSATGTEYEQYF. CDR3 nucleotide sequence: TGTGCCAGCAGCGCAACCGGGACAGAATACGAGCAGTACTTC. Based on the CDR3 plus reference TRBV7-9 and TRBJ2-7, the full variable domain is DTGVSQNPRHKITKRGQNVTFRCDPISEHNRLYWYRQTLGQGPEFLTYFQNEAQLEKSRLLSDRFSAERPKGSFSTLEIQRTEQGDSAMYLCASSATGTEYEQYFGPGTRLTVT.